The T cell receptor beta chain described here comes from a study of cytomegalovirus exposure and HLA in healthy donors. Overall study results and limits: A subsequent analysis found that TCR clusters from the first cohort also tended to co-occur in the 90 to 150 validation repertoires, with 90% to 95% of cluster scores above 0. The study designated roughly 160 TCR beta chains cytomegalovirus-associated.

As to this clone: Its target is unknown.

The method was immunoSEQ multiplex PCR; TCRdb's version includes in-frame clones alone and lacks a portion of them. This sample has about 38,000 clones; roughly 93% occur once, and the top ten carry more than 2.5%. Sample: PBMCs. The TCR comes from a man aged 18-30 years in good health and CMV-seronegative.

DNA of the CDR3: TGTGCCTGGAGTCCCGCGGAGACAGGGAGGGATACGCAGTATTTT. Encoded protein: CAWSPAETGRDTQYF. The chain links TRBV30 to TRBJ2-3; D might be TRBD1 (7 bases). CDR1 is GTSNPN and CDR2 is SVGIG in the germline V gene (reference sequence). The V end was cut by 2 bases, the J end by 6 bases, with 18 bases between. This CDR3 is built from 15 residues. Variable domain in full (rest from reference TRBV30 and TRBJ2-3): SQTIHQWPATLVQPVGSPLSLECTVEGTSNPNLYWYRQAAGRGLQLLFYSVGIGQISSEVPQNLSASRPQDRQFILSSKKLLLSDSGFYLCAWSPAETGRDTQYFGPGTRLTVL.